Following are 24 T cell receptor beta chains from one sample sequenced in a study of neurological immune-mediated disorders. A single record per CDR3 protein comes from TCRdb applying MiXCR to the 5' RACE reads. The sample lists 60,000 to 90,000 distinct CDR3 sequences, roughly 10% seen once, with roughly 10% in the top ten. As for time point: longitudinal time-point 1 (baseline). Sequenced input: PBMCs. These receptors were taken from a man aged 25 to 40 in good health.

This clonotype was detected many times. V gene TRBV28 combines with J gene TRBJ1-1; unclear D gene. Between the trimmed V and J ends, which lost 5 bases and 2 bases, there was a span of 15 bases. The CDR3 has 15 amino acids. CDR1 and CDR2 (germline): MDHEN, SYDVKM. The DNA for the CDR3 is TGTGCCAGCAGTCCTTCGAGGCGGGCAAACACTGAAGCTTTCTTT. Its translation: CASSPSRRANTEAFF. Full variable domain (missing parts from reference TRBV28 and TRBJ1-1): DVKVTQSSRYLVKRTGEKVFLECVQDMDHENMFWYRQDPGLGLRLIYFSYDVKMKEKGDIPEGYSVSREKKERFSLILESASTNQTSMYLCASSPSRRANTEAFFGQGTRLTVV.

There are many counts of this clonotype. V gene TRBV25-1 combines with J gene TRBJ2-2, with D possibly matching TRBD2 (6 bases). Trimming stripped 2 bases from V and 7 bases from J, with 17 bases between. The CDR3 is 16 residues long. Germline V gene data show CDR1 as MGHDK and CDR2 as SYGVNS. The CDR3 spells CASSEPYYPRDGELFF. In DNA, the CDR3 is TGTGCCAGCAGTGAACCTTACTACCCGCGGGACGGGGAGCTGTTTTTT.

The sample holds many counts of this clonotype. V usage is TRBV28 and J usage is TRBJ1-1, with 7 bases lining up with TRBD1. This CDR3 has 14 amino acids. Trimming took 7 bases from V and 4 from J; bases not matched to a gene: 9. CDR1 is MDHEN, CDR2 SYDVKM, per germline. In nucleotides, the CDR3 is TGTGCCAGCAAAGGGGGCTGGCCCGGCACTGAAGCTTTCTTT. Amino acid sequence: CASKGGWPGTEAFF.

At least ten counts were recorded for this clonotype. V usage is TRBV28 and J usage is TRBJ1-5; tentative D call: TRBD1 (6 bases). V dropped 2 bases and J dropped 0 bases, with 20 bases sitting between them. From germline, CDR1 is MDHEN and CDR2 SYDVKM. CDR3 size: 19 residues. The DNA for the CDR3 is TGTGCCAGCAGTTTAGGTGGCAGGGGAGGAGGCTATAGCAATCAGCCCCAGCATTTT. Translation: CASSLGGRGGGYSNQPQHF.

In its sample, this clonotype was seen a few times. This chain joins TRBV24-1 and TRBJ2-5; a possible D gene is TRBD2 (6 bases). Germline CDR1 and CDR2: KGHDR and SFDVKD. The CDR3 loop spans 12 amino acids. Between the trimmed V and J ends, which lost 4 bases and 4 bases, there was a span of 6 bases. CDR3 nucleotides: TGTGCCACCAGTGAGGGACTAGAGACCCAGTACTTC. It codes for CATSEGLETQYF.

Comment on this clonotype: A much bigger clone sits one base away, suggesting this may be a read error. V is TRBV29-1 and J is TRBJ1-2, with D possibly matching TRBD1 (5 bases). Germline CDR1 SQVTM, CDR2 ANQGSEA. V was clipped by 3 bases and J by 4 bases, with 15 bases between them. The CDR3 totals 14 residues. CDR3 in amino acids: CSVEPQWRGYGYTF. The CDR3 nucleotides are TGCAGCGTTGAGCCACAGTGGAGGGGCTATGGCTACACCTTC. The full variable domain, with the rest looked up from reference TRBV29-1 and TRBJ1-2, is SAVISQKPSRDICQRGTSLTIQCQVDSQVTMMFWYRQQPGQSLTLIATANQGSEATYESGFVIDKFPISRPNLTFSTLTVSNMSPEDSSIYLCSVEPQWRGYGYTFGSGTRLTVV.

This clonotype was recorded many times. This sequence joins TRBV18 and TRBJ2-3, with 11 bases that match TRBD2. This CDR3 has 16 residues. CDR1 is KGHSH and CDR2 is LQKENI in the germline V gene. The J segment lost 2 bases and the V segment lost 3 bases, leaving 4 bases of the junction unmatched. The CDR3 sequence: CASSPPGLADTDTQYF. CDR3 nucleotides: TGTGCCAGCTCACCCCCGGGACTAGCGGACACAGATACGCAGTATTTT.

In this sample, this clonotype turned up many times. The chain is built from TRBV20-1 and TRBJ2-3, with TRBD1 matching 8 bases. With 6 bases clipped from V and 5 bases from J, the junction kept 10 bases outside the gene matches. In germline, CDR1 is DFQATT, CDR2 SNEGSKA (reference sequence). There are 14 residues in the CDR3. The CDR3 protein is CSAPRGQAGDTQYF. The CDR3, as DNA: TGCAGTGCCCCTAGGGGACAGGCGGGAGATACGCAGTATTTT.

The chain recombines TRBV30 with TRBJ2-2, with D perhaps given as TRBD1 or TRBD2 (5 bases each). Trimming stripped 5 bases from V and 6 bases from J, with 16 bases between. CDR3 length: 14 residues. Looked up from germline, CDR1 is GTSNPN and CDR2 is SVGIG (reference sequence). The CDR3 loop is CAWSLGRWSGELFF. In DNA, the CDR3 is TGTGCCTGGTCACTGGGACGGTGGTCCGGGGAGCTGTTTTTT.

This clonotype came up many times. The V call is TRBV20-1, the J call TRBJ2-1; TRBD2 matches 11 bases. The J segment lost 2 bases and the V segment lost 0 bases, leaving 9 bases of the junction unmatched. Germline lookup yields CDR1 DFQATT and CDR2 SNEGSKA (reference sequence). CDR3 length equals 18 residues. The CDR3 DNA is TGCAGTGCTAGAGATATCAGCAGTAGCGGGAGGGCCTACAATGAGCAGTTCTTC. This gives the protein CSARDISSSGRAYNEQFF.

This clonotype is categorized as medium-sized. The chain links TRBV12-3 or TRBV12-4 to TRBJ1-5, with 8 bases lining up with TRBD1. Germline trimming cut 8 bases from V and 2 bases from J; bases unmatched to any gene: 2. CDR3 length: 13 residues. CDR3: CASQDRGNQPQHF. The CDR3 nucleotides are TGTGCCAGCCAGGACAGGGGCAATCAGCCCCAGCATTTT.

J is TRBJ2-6 and V is TRBV7-2; tentatively, D is TRBD1 (6 bases). V was pared by 5 bases and J by 0 bases, with 11 bases between. Germline V gene sequence: CDR1 SGHTA, CDR2 FQGNSA. CDR3 size: 16 residues. CDR3 residues: CASSLGQNSGANVLTF. CDR3 DNA sequence: TGTGCCAGCAGCCTTGGACAGAACTCTGGGGCCAACGTCCTGACTTTC.

This clonotype was detected ten times or more. This chain joins TRBV27 and TRBJ2-5; TRBD1 agrees at 9 bases. J lost 3 bases, V lost 6 bases, and 5 bases had no gene match. CDR1 is MNHEY, CDR2 SMNVEV, per germline (reference sequence). The CDR3 has 14 residues. CDR3 protein: CASSKRDREETQYF. In DNA form, the CDR3 reads TGTGCCAGCAGCAAACGGGACAGGGAAGAGACCCAGTACTTC.

This clonotype was seen repeatedly, ten times or more. The chain has TRBV5-1 and TRBJ2-5, with 9 nucleotides matching TRBD1. Germline V gene lookup returns CDR1 SGHRS and CDR2 YFSETQ. The CDR3 is made up of 16 amino acids. V was pared by 4 bases and J by 4 bases, with 11 bases of the junction left unmatched. CDR3 coding DNA: TGCGCCAGCAGCGCCGCCCCACAGGGGGCTGGAGAGACCCAGTACTTC. It yields the protein CASSAAPQGAGETQYF. The full variable domain, completed using reference TRBV5-1 and TRBJ2-5, is KAGVTQTPRYLIKTRGQQVTLSCSPISGHRSVSWYQQTPGQGLQFLFEYFSETQRNKGNFPGRFSGRQFSNSRSEMNVSTLELGDSALYLCASSAAPQGAGETQYFGPGTRLLVL.

The J gene is TRBJ2-7, the V gene TRBV10-3; TRBD2 matches 16 bases. The V segment lost 2 bases and the J segment 1 base; nucleotides outside the gene matches: 11. CDR3 length: 20 amino acids. Germline CDR1 is ENHRY and CDR2 is SYGVKD. The CDR3 reads CAISEPLLPGLAGGSYEQYF. For the CDR3, the DNA is TGTGCCATCAGTGAGCCACTACTACCGGGACTAGCGGGAGGGTCCTACGAGCAGTACTTC.

This clonotype was observed at least ten times. The chain employs TRBV28 and TRBJ1-4; D not resolved. Germline CDR1 reads MDHEN; CDR2 reads SYDVKM. The V end lost 4 bases, the J end lost 11 bases, and 17 bases lay between the germline ends. The CDR3 extends over 14 amino acids. The chain's CDR3 is CASSSPGPMGKLFF. The CDR3 DNA reads as TGTGCCAGCAGTTCCCCAGGCCCCATGGGGAAACTGTTTTTT.

This clonotype was detected ten times or more. This chain links TRBV20-1 with TRBJ2-1; D is perhaps TRBD1 (6 bases). The germline CDR1 and CDR2 sequences are DFQATT and SNEGSKA (reference sequence). The CDR3 is 14 residues long. Trimming took off 5 bases at V and 2 bases at J, with 13 bases between the two ends. CDR3 bases: TGCAGTGCTTTGAGGGGGTCCGCCTACAATGAGCAGTTCTTC. Protein sequence: CSALRGSAYNEQFF.

This clonotype was detected ten times or more. The chain employs TRBV6-6 and TRBJ2-1, with D hard to call. The germline V and J ends were trimmed by 6 bases and 7 bases, with 7 bases remaining between them. The germline V gene encodes CDR1 MNHNY and CDR2 SVGAGI (reference sequence). This CDR3 spans 11 amino acids. The DNA for the CDR3 is TGTGCCAGCAGCCCCCTTAATGAGCAGTTCTTC. Its protein is CASSPLNEQFF.

The V gene is TRBV20-1, the J gene TRBJ1-5; D may be TRBD1 (5 bases). The CDR3 consists of 15 residues. V was clipped by 1 base and J by 0 bases, with 10 bases between them. CDR1 and CDR2 from the germline V gene are DFQATT and SNEGSKA (reference sequence). In nucleotides, the CDR3 is TGCAGTGCTAGAGTAGAGACAGATAGCAATCAGCCCCAGCATTTT. Translation: CSARVETDSNQPQHF.

This clonotype has ten or more counts. The V and J genes are TRBV18 and TRBJ2-2; unclear D gene. The CDR3 extends over 17 amino acids. Trimming removed 7 bases at V and 0 bases at J, with 18 bases between. The germline V gene encodes CDR1 KGHSH and CDR2 LQKENI. CDR3 in DNA: TGTGCCAGCTTGGATAGTTCAATACTCGCGAACACCGGGGAGCTGTTTTTT. This translates into CASLDSSILANTGELFF. Full variable domain (remainder filled in from reference TRBV18 and TRBJ2-2): NAGVMQNPRHLVRRRGQEARLRCSPMKGHSHVYWYRQLPEEGLKFMVYLQKENIIDESGMPKERFSAEFPKEGPSILRIQQVVRGDSAAYFCASLDSSILANTGELFFGEGSRLTVL.

In this sample, this clonotype turned up many times. This chain links TRBV5-1 with TRBJ2-7, with 13 bases fitting TRBD2. CDR1 and CDR2 (germline): SGHRS, YFSETQ. Trimming took 4 bases from V and 3 from J; bases not matched to a gene: 7. This CDR3 is 16 amino acids long. CDR3 residues: CASSTGTSGTDYEQYF. The CDR3 DNA sequence: TGCGCCAGCAGCACCGGGACTAGCGGGACTGACTACGAGCAGTACTTC.

This clonotype was seen a handful of times. The chain links TRBV5-1 to TRBJ2-3; 9 bases agree with TRBD2. V dropped 0 bases and J dropped 1; count of bases not matched to a gene: 3. There are 16 residues in the CDR3. Germline V gene lookup returns CDR1 SGHRS and CDR2 YFSETQ. The CDR3 coding sequence is TGCGCCAGCAGCTTGGAACTAGCGGGTCGCACAGATACGCAGTATTTT. This sequence encodes CASSLELAGRTDTQYF.

This clonotype was picked up many times. The chain couples TRBV4-2 to TRBJ1-5; the D is unclear. Germline-derived CDR1 and CDR2 are LGHNA and YNFKEQ. CDR3 length: 13 residues. V shed 0 bases and J shed 6 bases, with 6 bases lying between them. This CDR3 reads CASSQDEIQPQHF. As DNA, the CDR3 is TGTGCCAGCAGCCAAGATGAGATTCAGCCCCAGCATTTT.

At least ten counts were recorded for this clonotype. The chain joins TRBV4-1 to TRBJ2-5; D call uncertain. The CDR3 has 12 residues. Germline V gene lookup returns CDR1 MGHRA and CDR2 YSYEKL. V gave up 0 bases and J gave up 4 bases, with 3 bases separating them. This CDR3 is CASSQEPETQYF. CDR3 nucleotides: TGCGCCAGCAGCCAAGAACCAGAGACCCAGTACTTC.